Following are 12 T cell receptor beta chains from one sample sequenced in a study of cytomegalovirus exposure and HLA in healthy donors (dated by TCRdb to the late 2010s). The method behind the library was the immunoSEQ multiplex PCR assay. For the multiplex PCR, a mixture combining 60 forward primers for TCR Vbeta segments and 13 reverse primers for TCR Jbeta segments was used. The immuneACCESS repertoire file appears here via TCRdb, limited to in-frame rearrangements. These files lack a portion of the clones; in checked studies, under half of the deficit traces to unresolved V genes, and the cause of the others is not known. Across this sample there are 100,000 or so clones, with nearly 80% seen only once. Jointly, the top ten make up approximately 4.2% of the sample. The specimen was PBMCs. All receptors come from a woman aged 40-49 years in good health and CMV-seropositive.

The chain carries TRBV7-8 and TRBJ1-5; 8 nucleotides line up with TRBD1. J lost 0 bases, V lost 5 bases, and 12 bases had no gene match. This CDR3 region has 18 residues. Germline CDR1 SGHVS, CDR2 FQNEAQ. CDR3 loop: CASSNGQGPPYSNQPQHF. CDR3 nucleotides: TGTGCCAGCAGCAACGGACAGGGACCCCCCTATAGCAATCAGCCCCAGCATTTT.

The CDR3 protein is CSVKRAGTGTNEQFF. For the CDR3, the DNA is TGCAGCGTCAAACGAGCCGGGACAGGAACCAATGAGCAGTTCTTC. The chain joins TRBV29-1 to TRBJ2-1, with 8 bases that match TRBD1. The CDR3 loop spans 15 amino acids. J lost 6 bases, V lost 6 bases, and 13 bases had no gene match. Germline CDR1 is SQVTM and CDR2 is ANQGSEA.

This clone was detected a few times. The chain employs TRBV7-9 and TRBJ2-7; 7 nucleotides line up with TRBD1. The CDR3 covers 15 residues. The V gene end was trimmed by 5 bases and the J gene end by 2 bases; junction bases not matched to a gene: 9. The germline gives CDR1 SEHNR, CDR2 FQNEAQ (reference sequence). The CDR3 sequence is CASSPKDRAAYEQYF. In nucleotides, the CDR3 is TGTGCCAGCAGCCCGAAAGACAGGGCCGCCTACGAGCAGTACTTC.

The chain couples TRBV5-4 to TRBJ2-1; D remains ambiguous. Germline V gene data show CDR1 as SGHNT and CDR2 as YYREEE (reference sequence). Trimming shortened V by 4 bases and J by 7 bases, and 9 bases separated the two germline ends. There are 12 residues in the CDR3. The CDR3 DNA reads TGTGCCAGCAGCGCAGGCCAGAATGAGCAGTTCTTC. This encodes CASSAGQNEQFF.

On this clone itself: The junction departs from the called germline gene at one end, perhaps through a read error. This chain joins TRBV18 and TRBJ1-2, with 7 bases that match TRBD1. CDR1 and CDR2 (germline): KGHSH, LQKENI. The CDR3 runs 18 residues. CDR3 protein: CASSFTPGTGTVFYGYPF. The DNA for the CDR3 is TGTGCCAGCTCTTTTACGCCTGGGACCGGGACAGTTTTCTATGGCTACCCCTTC.

With respect to this clone: Different DNA sequences within this sample yield the same CDR3. The chain couples TRBV5-1 to TRBJ1-1, with D perhaps TRBD1 (5 bases). Germline CDR1 SGHRS, CDR2 YFSETQ. CDR3 length: 14 amino acids. Between the trimmed V and J ends, which lost 0 bases and 5 bases, there was a span of 11 bases. Here the CDR3 reads CASSLVDAGTEAFF. The CDR3 DNA reads as TGCGCCAGCAGCTTGGTCGACGCAGGGACTGAAGCTTTCTTT.

The rearrangement links TRBV9 to TRBJ2-2; 8 bases agree with TRBD1. CDR3 length equals 16 residues. V trimming: 4 bases; J trimming: 1 base; junction bases outside the gene matches: 6. The germline gives CDR1 SGDLS, CDR2 YYNGEE. The CDR3 DNA follows: TGTGCCAGCAGCCCGACAGGGGTCGGGAACACCGGGGAGCTGTTTTTT. It is translated as CASSPTGVGNTGELFF. Combining the CDR3 with reference TRBV9 and TRBJ2-2 gives the whole variable domain DSGVTQTPKHLITATGQRVTLRCSPRSGDLSVYWYQQSLDQGLQFLIQYYNGEERAKGNILERFSAQQFPDLHSELNLSSLELGDSALYFCASSPTGVGNTGELFFGEGSRLTVL.

The chain recombines TRBV6-1 with TRBJ2-3, with 9 bases identical to TRBD2. The CDR3 has 16 amino acids. Losses at the gene ends were 1 base for V and 2 bases for J; bases not matched to a gene: 4. Germline V gives CDR1 MNHNS, CDR2 SASEGT. CDR3 residues: CASSEVSGRPTDTQYF. The CDR3, as DNA: TGTGCCAGCAGTGAAGTAAGCGGGAGGCCCACAGATACGCAGTATTTT.

V usage is TRBV29-1 and J usage is TRBJ2-7; a weak D match, TRBD1 (5 bases). V gave up 4 bases and J gave up 6 bases, with 10 bases separating them. In germline, CDR1 is SQVTM, CDR2 ANQGSEA. The length of the CDR3 is 11 residues. CDR3 amino acids: CSVAGFGEQYF. The CDR3 DNA reads TGCAGCGTTGCAGGGTTCGGCGAGCAGTACTTC.

The rearrangement links TRBV6-5 to TRBJ1-5; 7 bases match TRBD1. Germline values: CDR1 MNHEY, CDR2 SVGAGI. The CDR3 has 12 amino acids. V shed 8 bases and J 2 bases; nucleotides not matched to a gene: 0. CDR3 in DNA: TGTGCCAGCGGACAGGGCAATCAGCCCCAGCATTTT. This codes for CASGQGNQPQHF.

This clone was seen once. V usage is TRBV11-3 and J usage is TRBJ2-7; perhaps TRBD1 as D (5 bases). CDR3 length equals 15 residues. V dropped 6 bases and J dropped 5 bases, with 20 bases sitting between them. The germline V gene has CDR1 SGHNT and CDR2 YENEEA. The DNA of the CDR3 is TGTGCCAGCAGTTCCAGGGTTTCAAATCGGCACGAGCAGTACTTC. Amino acids: CASSSRVSNRHEQYF. The full variable domain, its missing parts supplied by reference TRBV11-3 and TRBJ2-7, is EAGVVQSPRYKIIEKKQPVAFWCNPISGHNTLYWYLQNLGQGPELLIRYENEEAVDDSQLPKDRFSAERLKGVDSTLKIQPAELGDSAVYLCASSSRVSNRHEQYFGPGTRLTVT.

The genes are TRBV29-1 and TRBJ1-1, with 7 bases identical to TRBD1. V lost 3 bases to trimming and J lost 5 bases; unmatched junction nucleotides: 6. CDR1 SQVTM and CDR2 ANQGSEA come from the germline V gene. This CDR3 has 13 residues. The CDR3 nucleotides read TGCAGCGTTGACCATACAGGGGATACTGAAGCTTTCTTT. Translating gives CSVDHTGDTEAFF.